This T cell receptor (beta chain) was recovered during a study of T cells in women clearing cervical HPV infection (dated by TCRdb to the late 2010s). For the study in its entirety: The cases were 25 to 30 women with histologically confirmed HPV16-related CIN3 or worse, and 2 of these cases were invasive cancers. The 20 to 25 controls were women who cleared a single incident HPV16 infection within 12 months without developing precancer or cancer. Median age was about 32 years in cases versus roughly 40 in controls, and baseline characteristics did not differ significantly. Cases were matched to controls by age within five years and by the year the sample was collected. HLA typing was available for only a few women, so HLA type could not be excluded as a confounder. Blood from cases was drawn at the visit where the lesion was first identified, while blood from controls was drawn once the infection was no longer detected. For cases, a median interval of nearly 150 days, with an interquartile range of 90 to 200 days, was observed between lesion detection and blood sampling. In the parent cohort, around 9,900 women aged 18 or older were enrolled in Guanacaste, Costa Rica, during about 1993 to 1995 and then followed for approximately 7 years. An exploratory proof-of-principle case-control study, nested within the Guanacaste HPV Natural History Study in Costa Rica, was conducted to compare TCR repertoires across cervical HPV16 outcomes. Quality controls consisted of five blinded duplicates per group, for a total of roughly 60 samples made up of roughly 50 participants and about ten replicates.

To note about this clone: The antigen it recognizes is unknown. The read ends 3 residues before the CDR3 terminus; that terminus is restored from the germline J gene. Other DNA sequences in the sample encode the same CDR3.

Every participant had a single incident cervical HPV16 infection, and women with prevalent HPV16 infections were excluded. Cervical HPV DNA was detected with MY09/MY11 PCR, and genotyping was done with dot-blot hybridization. Approximately 15 mL of heparinized blood was centrifuged, after which the buffy coat was aliquoted, frozen at -30 degrees C, and then stored at -80 degrees C. QIAGEN kits were used to extract genomic DNA from buffy coat specimens. Per the germline V gene (reference sequence), LNHDA is the CDR1 and SQIVND is the CDR2. Relative to germline, V is missing 10 bases and J is missing 2 bases, with 7 bases of the junction outside any gene match. Inclusive of the bounding cysteine and phenylalanine, the CDR3 is 14 residues long. The DNA shown is the part of the CDR3 that was read: 33 bases, in frame from base 1. The immunoSEQ assay used multiplex PCR to amplify TCR beta CDR3 regions from an average of approximately 1,100 ng of genomic DNA per sample. To correct primer bias, the assay used a complete synthetic TCR repertoire to set an amplification baseline. Amplicons were sequenced on the Illumina platform. The authors' pipeline ran thus. Sequences were error-corrected by clustering with frequency ratios and a modified nearest-neighbor algorithm, then analyzed in the immunoSEQ Analyzer with IMGT gene definitions. TCR richness and evenness were averaged over 20 rarefaction repeats at each rarefaction depth, excluding samples with fewer sequences than the depth. V, D and J gene relative abundances were compared between groups with Wilcoxon rank sum tests, applying FDR correction. In the blinded duplicates, the intraclass correlation was about 95% for TCR richness and averaged around 80% across around 70 gene segments. TCRdb mirrors the immuneACCESS table, restricted to in-frame sequences. Some clones are absent from its copies; in checked studies, under half trace to an unresolved V gene, and the reason for the others is unknown. For V, J and clone size, that table is used; D and trimming come from the DNA. The table for this sample records roughly 47,000 clones. The ten largest clones represent about a third of the sample.

Broader findings and caveats from the paper: The cross-sectional design could not show whether the associations came before the infection or were a result of it, and neither effector/memory subsets nor HPV-specific T cells were isolated. Across sequencing depths, CIN3+ cases showed significantly higher TCR repertoire richness than controls, but evenness did not differ between the groups. T-cell numbers per sample were unknown, so richness differences could reflect varying T-cell content rather than repertoire biology. Cases were distinguished from controls with an estimated AUC of approximately 0.8 by random forest classifiers combining richness and V gene abundances. Lower TRBV6-7 relative abundance was observed in cases than in controls (roughly 0.12% versus 0.15%; Bonferroni P = 0.0008).

This receptor chain uses TRBV19 and TRBJ1-3, with 8 bases in between that match TRBD1. This clonotype originated in a woman aged 18 to 75 with a cervical HPV16 infection that either progressed to CIN3+ or cleared (not recorded which). The specimen was blood buffy coat. The CDR3 in this case is CATRQGRTGNTIYF. The DNA read from the CDR3 is TGTGCCACAAGACAGGGGAGGACTGGAAACACC.